The 31 T cell receptor beta chains in this list originate from one sample, sequenced in a study of blood T cell repertoires in COVID-19 (dated by TCRdb to the early 2020s). Libraries were made using the immunoSEQ multiplex PCR assay. TCRdb's version of the immuneACCESS table is confined to in-frame rearrangements and falls short of the full clone set. An unresolved V gene accounts for under half of the shortfall where checked; the remainder is of unknown origin. This sample comprises some 120,000 clones, 75% to 95% of them detected only once. Jointly, the top ten make up 1.8% of the sample. Specimen: peripheral blood. Every receptor here comes from a human donor with active COVID-19. The donor label of this sample is uncertain.

With regard to this clone: The junction differs from germline at one of its ends, possibly a read error. The genes are TRBV6-1 and TRBJ1-2, with a possible D match to TRBD1 (6 bases). Germline CDR1 MNHNS, CDR2 SASEGT. The CDR3 length is 12 residues. The CDR3 here is CASSEGEEDRAF. The DNA of the CDR3 is TGTGCCAGCAGTGAAGGAGAGGAGGACAGAGCCTTC.

The count of this clone is one. The gene calls are TRBV6-2 or TRBV6-3 and TRBJ1-4; 7 nucleotides align to TRBD1. V was pared by 6 bases and J by 5 bases, with 6 bases of the junction left unmatched. CDR3 length: 14 residues. The V gene's germline CDR1 is MNHEY and CDR2 SVGEGT. The CDR3 sequence is CASSRAGGNEKLFF. CDR3 nucleotides: TGTGCCAGCAGCCGGGCAGGGGGGAATGAAAAACTGTTTTTT.

Worth noting for this clone: The sample carries other DNA sequences with the same CDR3. The chain combines TRBV6-5 with TRBJ1-2; D not resolved. V lost 6 bases to trimming and J lost 0 bases, with 8 bases between them. The CDR3 is made up of 13 amino acids. Germline assignment: CDR1 MNHEY and CDR2 SVGAGI. CDR3 residues: CASSRTTNYGYTF. In DNA form, the CDR3 reads TGTGCCAGCAGCCGGACTACTAACTATGGCTACACCTTC.

The CDR3 nucleotides are TGTGCCACCAGCAGACGAATAGAAGAGACCCAGTACTTC. It specifies CATSRRIEETQYF. The rearrangement links TRBV15 to TRBJ2-5; no firm D call. Germline values: CDR1 LNHNV, CDR2 YYDKDF (reference sequence). Trimming shortened V by 2 bases and J by 3 bases, and 7 bases separated the two germline ends. The CDR3 is 13 residues long.

The chain joins TRBV10-3 to TRBJ2-5; weak D call: TRBD1 (7 bases). The ends were cut back, 0 bases at V and 5 bases at J, with 13 bases in the middle. The germline V gene encodes CDR1 ENHRY and CDR2 SYGVKD. This CDR3 has 15 amino acids. The CDR3 protein is CAISESLTGRETQYF. In nucleotides, the CDR3 is TGTGCCATCAGTGAGTCGTTGACAGGGAGGGAGACCCAGTACTTC.

The table lists this clone with a count of one. V gene TRBV9 combines with J gene TRBJ2-7; D is perhaps TRBD1 (6 bases). Per the germline V gene, CDR1 is SGDLS and CDR2 is YYNGEE. The CDR3 contains 15 residues. Trimming stripped 0 bases from V and 0 bases from J, with 10 bases between. In DNA, the CDR3 is TGTGCCAGCAGCGTAGGTGGACAGAGCTCCTACGAGCAGTACTTC. Encoded protein: CASSVGGQSSYEQYF.

The chain joins TRBV20-1 to TRBJ1-1; 7 nucleotides align to TRBD1. The germline CDR1 and CDR2 sequences are DFQATT and SNEGSKA (reference sequence). After removal of 3 bases from V and 7 bases from J, the junction contained 5 bases not matched to a gene. The CDR3 has 12 amino acids. CDR3 DNA: TGCAGTGCTAGTCCCCACAGGGGTGAAGCTTTCTTT. The encoded protein is CSASPHRGEAFF.

The chain has TRBV18 and TRBJ2-7, with TRBD2 identical over 11 bases. The CDR3 contains 16 residues. The V gene end was trimmed by 0 bases and the J gene end by 2 bases; junction bases not matched to a gene: 3. Germline CDR1 KGHSH, CDR2 LQKENI. DNA for the CDR3: TGTGCCAGCTCACCACCCGAGGGACTAGCGGCCTACGAGCAGTACTTC. Translation gives CASSPPEGLAAYEQYF.

V is TRBV7-2 and J is TRBJ2-1, with 7 bases fitting TRBD1. Per the germline V gene, CDR1 is SGHTA and CDR2 is FQGNSA. V was clipped by 4 bases and J by 10 bases; unmatched bases: 1. The CDR3 has 11 amino acids. CDR3 sequence (DNA): TGTGCCAGCAGCTGGGACAGAGAGCAGTTCTTC. It translates to CASSWDREQFF.

The chain links TRBV5-5 to TRBJ2-5, with 8 bases matching TRBD2. J was trimmed by 2 bases and V by 4 bases; bases with no gene match: 7. The CDR3 totals 15 residues. In germline, CDR1 is SGHKS, CDR2 YYEKEE (reference sequence). The CDR3 protein is CASSRGGTFQETQYF. CDR3 nucleotide sequence: TGTGCCAGCAGCCGCGGGGGGACCTTTCAAGAGACCCAGTACTTC.

V and J are TRBV7-2 and TRBJ1-6, with 7 bases that match TRBD1. With 3 bases clipped from V and 9 bases from J, the junction kept 8 bases outside the gene matches. This CDR3 contains 15 residues. The germline V gene has CDR1 SGHTA and CDR2 FQGNSA. CDR3 nucleotides: TGTGCCAGCAGCTTGCGATGGCAGGGGGGTTCACCCCTCCACTTT. It specifies CASSLRWQGGSPLHF.

This clone appeared once. The chain has TRBV6-5 and TRBJ2-5; TRBD1 matches 12 bases. Losses at the gene ends were 5 bases for V and 5 bases for J; bases not matched to a gene: 6. Looked up from germline, CDR1 is MNHEY and CDR2 is SVGAGI. The CDR3 is made up of 15 amino acids. CDR3 residues: CASSLGTGGRETQYF. For the CDR3, the DNA is TGTGCCAGCAGTCTCGGGACAGGGGGCAGGGAGACCCAGTACTTC.

The chain carries TRBV27 and TRBJ2-2; TRBD2 agrees at 11 bases. V lost 6 bases, J lost 5 bases, and 11 bases stayed unmatched. The CDR3 has 17 residues. Germline CDR1 and CDR2: MNHEY and SMNVEV (reference sequence). For the CDR3, the DNA is TGTGCCAGCAGCCCCTTTTTAGCGGGGGGGCTGACCGGGGAGCTGTTTTTT. Protein: CASSPFLAGGLTGELFF.

This sequence joins TRBV5-1 and TRBJ1-1, with a tentative D call TRBD1 (6 bases). V was trimmed by 4 bases and J by 8 bases, leaving 15 bases between them. The CDR3 length is 13 residues. CDR1 and CDR2 (germline): SGHRS, YFSETQ. The CDR3 sequence is CASSTNREIEAFF. The CDR3 DNA sequence: TGCGCCAGCAGCACGAACAGGGAGATCGAAGCTTTCTTT.

This sequence joins TRBV19 and TRBJ1-5; D might be TRBD1 (6 bases). This CDR3 has 18 residues. From germline, CDR1 is LNHDA and CDR2 SQIVND (reference sequence). Trimming left V 0 bases short and J 0 bases short, with 15 bases between. The chain's CDR3 is CASSIDSAGDYSNQPQHF. DNA for the CDR3: TGTGCCAGTAGTATAGATTCGGCAGGGGATTATAGCAATCAGCCCCAGCATTTT.

This chain's CDR3 is CASSYDPGQGYEQYF. The CDR3 DNA reads as TGTGCCAGCAGTTACGATCCGGGACAGGGCTACGAGCAGTACTTC. The V and J genes are TRBV6-5 and TRBJ2-7; 9 bases are a match to TRBD1. The CDR3 is made up of 15 amino acids. The germline V gene encodes CDR1 MNHEY and CDR2 SVGAGI. V shed 2 bases and J 3 bases; nucleotides not matched to a gene: 5.

This clone has a handful of counts. The chain joins TRBV11-2 to TRBJ1-2, with D unclear. The germline V gene encodes CDR1 SGHAT and CDR2 FQNNGV. The length of the CDR3 is 13 residues. Trimming took off 5 bases at V and 4 bases at J, with 11 bases between the two ends. In nucleotides, the CDR3 is TGTGCCAGCAGCCAAACAGTGCTCTATGGCTACACCTTC. Its protein is CASSQTVLYGYTF. The whole variable domain, filled in from reference TRBV11-2 and TRBJ1-2, reads EAGVAQSPRYKIIEKRQSVAFWCNPISGHATLYWYQQILGQGPKLLIQFQNNGVVDDSQLPKDRFSAERLKGVDSTLKIQPAKLEDSAVYLCASSQTVLYGYTFGSGTRLTVV.

The genes are TRBV27 and TRBJ2-5; 12 bases match TRBD2. V lost 7 bases and J lost 7; bases outside the gene matches: 10. This CDR3 contains 15 residues. The germline CDR1 and CDR2 sequences are MNHEY and SMNVEV (reference sequence). The CDR3 is CASNSLAGGSGTQYF. The CDR3 nucleotides read TGTGCCAGCAATTCCCTAGCGGGGGGGTCAGGGACCCAGTACTTC.

This clone was detected once. The chain recombines TRBV5-1 with TRBJ2-2; D gene uncertain. The CDR3 length is 12 residues. The germline gives CDR1 SGHRS, CDR2 YFSETQ. Between the trimmed V and J ends, which lost 6 bases and 5 bases, there was a span of 8 bases. CDR3 in amino acids: CASITATGELFF. CDR3 coding DNA: TGCGCCAGCATCACCGCGACCGGGGAGCTGTTTTTT.

This clone occurred many times. The V call is TRBV10-2, the J call TRBJ1-2; D remains unclear. There are 13 residues in the CDR3. CDR1 is WSHSY and CDR2 is SAAADI in the germline V gene. The V end was cut by 6 bases, the J end by 5 bases, with 13 bases between. CDR3 amino acids: CASRMSVSYGYTF. The CDR3 DNA reads TGCGCCAGCAGGATGTCGGTCTCGTATGGCTACACCTTC.

This chain links TRBV3-1 (or the pseudogene TRBV3-2) with TRBJ2-7; D is uncertain. This CDR3 comprises 16 residues. The germline V gene encodes CDR1 LGHDT and CDR2 YNNKEL (reference sequence). V shed 0 bases and J shed 0 bases, with 12 bases lying between them. DNA for the CDR3: TGTGCCAGCAGCCAAGAGTCAGGCAAGATCTCCTACGAGCAGTACTTC. Translated: CASSQESGKISYEQYF.

The rearrangement uses TRBV30 and TRBJ1-2; D possibly corresponds to TRBD1 (5 bases). V dropped 0 bases and J dropped 8 bases, with 19 bases sitting between them. The CDR3 totals 15 residues. CDR1 is GTSNPN, CDR2 SVGIG, per germline (reference sequence). CDR3 sequence reads: CAWSVLHGGTDGYTF. DNA for the CDR3: TGTGCCTGGAGTGTCCTACACGGAGGGACGGACGGCTACACCTTC.

V and J are TRBV7-2 and TRBJ2-1; D uncertain. This CDR3 is built from 13 residues. Looked up from germline, CDR1 is SGHTA and CDR2 is FQGNSA. V was trimmed by 4 bases and J by 0 bases, leaving 4 bases between them. The CDR3 protein is CASSSVSYNEQFF. CDR3 DNA sequence: TGTGCCAGCAGCTCGGTCTCCTACAATGAGCAGTTCTTC.

The V and J genes are TRBV10-1 and TRBJ2-3; D is possibly TRBD2 (5 bases). Germline V gene lookup returns CDR1 WNHNN and CDR2 SYGVQD (reference sequence). V lost 10 bases to trimming and J lost 3 bases, with 14 bases between them. The CDR3 covers 13 residues. The chain's CDR3 is CATGAAGTDTQYF. The CDR3 bases are TGCGCCACAGGCGCCGCGGGTACAGATACGCAGTATTTT.

V and J are TRBV18 and TRBJ1-5, with TRBD1 matching 7 bases. J lost 7 bases, V lost 3 bases, and 6 bases had no gene match. Germline CDR1 and CDR2: KGHSH and LQKENI. The CDR3 has 14 residues. The CDR3 DNA reads TGTGCCAGCTCACCCTCCGGGACAGTACAGCCCCAGCATTTT. Its translation: CASSPSGTVQPQHF.

V and J are TRBV12-3 or TRBV12-4 and TRBJ2-7; 8 bases are a match to TRBD1. The CDR3 runs 13 residues. V lost 8 bases to trimming and J lost 3 bases; unmatched junction nucleotides: 6. In DNA form, the CDR3 reads TGTGCCAGCGGCAGGGGGCTTAGCTACGAGCAGTACTTC. Translating gives CASGRGLSYEQYF.

The V and J genes are TRBV11-2 and TRBJ1-2; 8 bases are a match to TRBD1. The length of the CDR3 is 13 residues. V gave up 5 bases and J gave up 7 bases; unmatched junction bases: 6. Germline V gene sequence: CDR1 SGHAT, CDR2 FQNNGV. The DNA of the CDR3 is TGTGCCAGCAGCCCAGACAGGGGTGGTGGCTACACCTTC. Protein sequence: CASSPDRGGGYTF.

V gene TRBV11-3 combines with J gene TRBJ2-2, with unresolved D. This CDR3 spans 17 amino acids. Trimming removed 5 bases at V and 2 bases at J, with 18 bases between. Germline values: CDR1 SGHNT, CDR2 YENEEA. CDR3 nucleotide sequence: TGTGCCAGCAGCCCCACCCGGCTAGGAGCAAACACCGGGGAGCTGTTTTTT. It encodes CASSPTRLGANTGELFF.

The genes are TRBV6-4 and TRBJ2-2; tentatively, D is TRBD2 (5 bases). CDR3 size: 14 residues. The germline gives CDR1 MRHNA, CDR2 SNTAGT. Trimming took 6 bases from V and 3 from J, leaving 11 bases between them. CDR3 protein: CASSKHSDTGELFF. For the CDR3, the DNA is TGTGCCAGCAGCAAACATAGCGACACCGGGGAGCTGTTTTTT.

The rearrangement uses TRBV7-2 and TRBJ2-3, with TRBD1 matching 9 bases. Per germline, CDR1 SGHTA and CDR2 FQGNSA. Trimming took 5 bases from V and 9 from J; bases not matched to a gene: 9. The CDR3 is 14 residues long. In DNA form, the CDR3 reads TGTGCCAGCAGCCCACAGGGGGCTAGGGCGACGCAGTATTTT. Translation gives CASSPQGARATQYF.

This clone was observed once. This chain connects TRBV4-1 to TRBJ2-7, with TRBD2 identical over 13 bases. With 1 base clipped from V and 2 bases from J, the junction kept 8 bases outside the gene matches. The CDR3 sequence is 18 residues long. Per germline, CDR1 MGHRA and CDR2 YSYEKL. CDR3 in amino acids: CASSQGGLAGDLTYEQYF. The DNA for the CDR3 is TGCGCCAGCAGCCAAGGAGGACTAGCGGGGGATCTTACCTACGAGCAGTACTTC.